What follows are 12 T cell receptor beta chains derived from one specimen sequenced in a study of T cell responses to AZD1222 COVID-19 vaccine. The assay was immunoSEQ multiplex PCR, and TCRdb's table has in-frame clones only and misses some. The sample holds 150,000 to 180,000 clones, 90% seen once. The sample here was peripheral blood, taken on day 0 of AZD1222 vaccination. Receptors were obtained from an adult in good health.

The table lists this clone with a few counts. The chain carries TRBV7-9 and TRBJ1-2; D is uncertain. Trimming shortened V by 1 base and J by 7 bases, and 19 bases separated the two germline ends. The CDR3 sequence is 16 residues long. Per germline, CDR1 SEHNR and CDR2 FQNEAQ (reference sequence). CDR3 protein: CASSLEARSRVFGYTF. As DNA, the CDR3 is TGTGCCAGCAGCTTAGAAGCCCGGAGTAGGGTATTTGGCTACACCTTC.

The chain is built from TRBV2 and TRBJ1-1; tentative D call: TRBD1 (5 bases). Trimming cost V 5 bases and J 1 base, with 17 bases left between them. The germline V gene encodes CDR1 SNHLY and CDR2 FYNNEI. The CDR3 is made up of 16 amino acids. CDR3 DNA sequence: TGTGCCAGCAGTAAGGGACGAAGGTCGGGGAACACTGAAGCTTTCTTT. Translated: CASSKGRRSGNTEAFF.

The genes are TRBV7-6 and TRBJ1-6; D is unclear. Looked up from germline, CDR1 is SGHVS and CDR2 is FNYEAQ. The CDR3 extends over 16 amino acids. V was cut by 1 base and J by 0 bases, with 7 bases left in between. The CDR3 spells CASSLEGSSYNSPLHF. CDR3 nucleotides: TGTGCCAGCAGCTTAGAAGGAAGCTCCTATAATTCACCCCTCCACTTT.

V usage is TRBV7-2 and J usage is TRBJ1-2; perhaps TRBD1 as D (5 bases). This CDR3 contains 13 residues. V shed 3 bases and J shed 2 bases, with 7 bases lying between them. The V gene's germline CDR1 is SGHTA and CDR2 FQGNSA. The CDR3 is CASSLGRNYGYTF. The CDR3 DNA is TGTGCCAGCAGCTTGGGACGGAACTATGGCTACACCTTC.

The sample holds one count of this clone. The chain carries TRBV9 and TRBJ1-3; tentatively, D is TRBD1 (5 bases). The CDR3 is 14 residues long. CDR1 is SGDLS, CDR2 YYNGEE, per germline. Trimming took off 5 bases at V and 4 bases at J, with 13 bases between the two ends. The DNA of the CDR3 is TGTGCCAGCAGTCTAGACAGATCCGGAAACACCATATATTTT. It translates to CASSLDRSGNTIYF.

The chain carries TRBV11-3 and TRBJ1-3; D not resolved. Germline CDR1 is SGHNT and CDR2 is YENEEA. The CDR3 totals 15 residues. Trimming removed 2 bases at V and 3 bases at J, with 11 bases between. CDR3 region: CASSLYQEGGNTIYF. DNA of the CDR3: TGTGCCAGCAGCTTATACCAAGAAGGTGGAAACACCATATATTTT.

This chain links TRBV15 with TRBJ1-4, with D maybe TRBD1 (6 bases). The germline V and J ends were trimmed by 3 bases and 10 bases, with 15 bases remaining between them. Germline CDR1 and CDR2: LNHNV and YYDKDF (reference sequence). This CDR3 is 14 amino acids long. This chain's CDR3 is CATSSYGTWGKLFF. As DNA, the CDR3 is TGTGCCACCAGCAGTTATGGGACATGGGGAAAACTGTTTTTT. Full variable domain (remainder filled in from reference TRBV15 and TRBJ1-4): DAMVIQNPRYQVTQFGKPVTLSCSQTLNHNVMYWYQQKSSQAPKLLFHYYDKDFNNEADTPDNFQSRRPNTSFCFLDIRSPGLGDTAMYLCATSSYGTWGKLFFGSGTQLSVL.

V usage is TRBV27 and J usage is TRBJ1-1; D is ambiguous. The CDR3 totals 14 residues. Trimming removed 3 bases from V and 2 bases from J, with 10 bases in between. In germline, CDR1 is MNHEY, CDR2 SMNVEV (reference sequence). The CDR3 bases are TGTGCCAGCAGTTTTCTAATGGATAACACTGAAGCTTTCTTT. Translating it yields CASSFLMDNTEAFF.

This chain connects TRBV12-3 or TRBV12-4 to TRBJ2-1; a weak D match, TRBD1 (6 bases). CDR3 size: 13 residues. The V and J ends lost 6 bases and 9 bases respectively, with 15 bases between them. CDR3 sequence: CASSRQDWGEQFF. In DNA, the CDR3 is TGTGCCAGCAGCCGACAGGACTGGGGTGAGCAGTTCTTC.

V and J are TRBV14 and TRBJ1-3; D ambiguous. The CDR3 contains 17 residues. The V gene's germline CDR1 is SGHDN and CDR2 FVKESK. The V end lost 4 bases, the J end lost 1 base, and 17 bases lay between the germline ends. The CDR3 nucleotides read TGTGCCAGCAGCCGTCGGACCGATGCTGGGTCTGGAAACACCATATATTTT. Translated, it gives CASSRRTDAGSGNTIYF. Supplemented by reference TRBV14 and TRBJ1-3, the full variable domain reads EAGVTQFPSHSVIEKGQTVTLRCDPISGHDNLYWYRRVMGKEIKFLLHFVKESKQDESGMPNNRFLAERTGGTYSTLKVQPAELEDSGVYFCASSRRTDAGSGNTIYFGEGSWLTVV.

The chain combines TRBV12-3 or TRBV12-4 with TRBJ1-2, with D unclear. V lost 10 bases, J lost 4 bases, and 10 bases lay in between. The CDR3 is made up of 11 amino acids. Here the CDR3 reads CAIPDLYGYTF. The CDR3 bases are TGTGCCATCCCGGACCTCTATGGCTACACCTTC.

The genes are TRBV18 and TRBJ1-4; D remains unclear. Germline CDR1 is KGHSH and CDR2 is LQKENI. This CDR3 has 14 residues. Trimming took off 6 bases at V and 8 bases at J, with 16 bases between the two ends. CDR3 nucleotides: TGTGCCAGCTCCCCAGAGGGCCTCCCAGAAAAACTGTTTTTT. This gives the protein CASSPEGLPEKLFF.